Below, 22 T cell receptor beta chains from the same sample are listed, as sequenced in a study of early T cells in non-severe SARS-CoV-2 infection. Using its own MiXCR run on the 5' RACE reads, TCRdb lists one record per CDR3 protein. The table shows about 80,000 distinct CDR3 sequences, with around 10% occurring only once. The source was whole blood, collected at baseline. The receptors stem from an adult who was a healthcare worker with PCR-confirmed SARS-CoV-2 infection or an uninfected control (not recorded which). The donor label of this sample is uncertain.

This chain connects TRBV3-1 to TRBJ1-1; D remains ambiguous. Germline V gives CDR1 LGHDT, CDR2 YNNKEL (reference sequence). This CDR3 has 13 amino acids. Deletions cut 2 bases from V and 2 bases from J, with 6 bases between. The chain's CDR3 is CASSQIANTEAFF. CDR3 coding DNA: TGTGCCAGCAGCCAAATAGCAAACACTGAAGCTTTCTTT.

Concerning this clonotype: Because it lacks the conserved phenylalanine or tryptophan at the end, this CDR3 is likely a read error. The chain recombines TRBV27 with TRBJ1-2, with TRBD1 matching over 8 bases. Germline CDR1 MNHEY, CDR2 SMNVEV (reference sequence). With V trimmed by 9 bases and J by 3 bases, 6 bases remained unmatched. The CDR3 is 13 residues long. For the CDR3, the DNA is TGTGCCAGTCATCCGGACAGGGACTATGGCTACACCTCC. It codes for CASHPDRDYGYTS.

V usage is TRBV10-3 and J usage is TRBJ2-7; D is perhaps TRBD2 (5 bases). V dropped 8 bases and J dropped 6 bases, with 17 bases sitting between them. Looked up from germline, CDR1 is ENHRY and CDR2 is SYGVKD. This CDR3 contains 13 residues. This chain's CDR3 is CAIASPDGVEQYF. Written as DNA, the CDR3 is TGTGCCATCGCTAGCCCTGATGGGGTCGAGCAGTACTTC.

This clonotype was seen a handful of times. This CDR3 reads CSARENLGALGEAFF. The DNA of the CDR3 is TGCAGTGCTAGAGAAAATTTAGGGGCCCTTGGTGAAGCTTTCTTT. J is TRBJ1-1 and V is TRBV20-1, with a tentative D call TRBD1 (5 bases). V lost 0 bases to trimming and J lost 7 bases, with 18 bases between them. The CDR3 has 15 amino acids. Per the germline V gene, CDR1 is DFQATT and CDR2 is SNEGSKA (reference sequence).

This clonotype showed up just a few times. The V and J genes are TRBV25-1 and TRBJ1-2; 11 bases map to TRBD1. The junction had 9 bases not matched to a gene; V was cut back by 2 bases and J by 7 bases. Germline V lookup: CDR1 MGHDK, CDR2 SYGVNS. The CDR3 loop spans 16 amino acids. The CDR3 nucleotides are TGTGCCAGCAGTGAAATGGGGACAGGGGGAGGTCCTGGCTACACCTTC. It encodes CASSEMGTGGGPGYTF.

The chain links TRBV12-3 or TRBV12-4 to TRBJ1-4, with 7 bases lining up with TRBD1. The ends lost 5 bases at V and 8 bases at J; junction bases unmatched: 11. The CDR3 covers 15 residues. CDR3: CASSQTGPGQEKLFF. CDR3 DNA: TGTGCCAGCAGTCAGACAGGGCCTGGACAAGAAAAACTGTTTTTT.

This clonotype was seen only a few times. The chain has TRBV7-2 and TRBJ1-2; D unresolved. Germline V gives CDR1 SGHTA, CDR2 FQGNSA. Trimming took 3 bases from V and 4 from J, leaving 9 bases between them. The CDR3 is 13 amino acids. In DNA form, the CDR3 reads TGTGCCAGCAGCTTTAGGGCCCCCTATGGCTACACCTTC. It encodes CASSFRAPYGYTF.

Comments on this clonotype: Mismatch with germline at one junction end may stem from a read error. This chain uses TRBV6-2 or TRBV6-3 with TRBJ2-7; D may be TRBD1 (5 bases). The CDR3 contains 14 residues. Germline CDR1 reads MNHEY; CDR2 reads SVGEGT. As DNA, the CDR3 is TGTGTCAGCAGTTATCACCCAGGGCCCTACGAGCAGTACTTC. Translation: CVSSYHPGPYEQYF.

The chain links TRBV6-2 or TRBV6-3 to TRBJ2-1; D uncertain. Germline V CDR1 and CDR2: MNHEY, SVGEGT. The CDR3 spans 11 residues. The V gene lost 5 bases and the J gene lost 2 bases, with 1 base spanning the gap. This CDR3 reads CASSAYNEQFF. The CDR3 region has the DNA TGTGCCAGCAGTGCCTACAATGAGCAGTTCTTC.

This clonotype showed up many times. The chain combines TRBV10-1 with TRBJ2-3, with D tentatively TRBD1 (6 bases). Germline CDR1 WNHNN, CDR2 SYGVQD (reference sequence). Trimming left V 0 bases short and J 1 base short, with 11 bases between. The CDR3 has 16 amino acids. CDR3 in DNA: TGCGCCAGCAGTGAGTCACAATGGACAGGCACAGATACGCAGTATTTT. This sequence encodes CASSESQWTGTDTQYF.

The V gene is TRBV5-1, the J gene TRBJ2-5; perhaps TRBD2 as D (9 bases). With 0 bases removed from V and 5 bases from J, the gap between germline ends came to 17 bases. Germline V CDR1 and CDR2: SGHRS, YFSETQ. The CDR3 is made up of 16 amino acids. CDR3 sequence reads: CASSLGQGTSFETQYF. The DNA of the CDR3 is TGCGCCAGCAGCTTGGGACAGGGGACTAGCTTTGAGACCCAGTACTTC.

The genes are TRBV10-1 and TRBJ2-1; 10 positions match TRBD1. The CDR3 contains 15 residues. The J segment lost 9 bases and the V segment lost 6 bases, leaving 11 bases of the junction unmatched. Per germline, CDR1 WNHNN and CDR2 SYGVQD (reference sequence). The CDR3 region is CASSGARQGAIEQFF. The CDR3 DNA follows: TGCGCCAGCAGCGGAGCTCGACAGGGGGCGATTGAGCAGTTCTTC.

The gene calls are TRBV18 and TRBJ1-1; D gene uncertain. The CDR3 totals 14 residues. Trimming shortened V by 3 bases and J by 1 base, and 9 bases separated the two germline ends. Germline V gene data show CDR1 as KGHSH and CDR2 as LQKENI. The CDR3 bases are TGTGCCAGCTCACCCTTGCCTCAGAACACTGAAGCTTTCTTT. It is translated as CASSPLPQNTEAFF.

V usage is TRBV23-1 and J usage is TRBJ2-7; D possibly matches TRBD1 or TRBD2 (6 bases each). TRBV23-1 is an ORF; its function is uncertain. Trimming left V 7 bases short and J 1 base short, with 14 bases between. The CDR3 runs 14 residues. CDR3 amino acids: CASTWRDISYEQYF. The CDR3 region has the DNA TGCGCCAGCACCTGGCGGGACATATCCTACGAGCAGTACTTC.

This clonotype appeared a few times. This rearrangement joins TRBV9 to TRBJ2-5; TRBD2 might be the D (6 bases). V gave up 3 bases and J gave up 5 bases, with 14 bases separating them. The length of the CDR3 is 14 residues. CDR1 SGDLS and CDR2 YYNGEE come from the germline V gene. In nucleotides, the CDR3 is TGTGCCAGCAGCGGAGGGACTGGGCGCGAGACCCAGTACTTC. Residues: CASSGGTGRETQYF.

This clonotype was seen more than once but under ten times. The genes are TRBV15 and TRBJ2-1, with unresolved D. This CDR3 is 15 amino acids long. Trimming stripped 6 bases from V and 0 bases from J, with 12 bases between. The germline gives CDR1 LNHNV, CDR2 YYDKDF (reference sequence). The CDR3, as DNA: TGTGCCACCAGTGACTTCCTCCGCTCCTACAATGAGCAGTTCTTC. Translated, it gives CATSDFLRSYNEQFF.

This rearrangement joins TRBV6-5 to TRBJ1-1; D might be TRBD1 (6 bases). V was trimmed by 4 bases and J by 5 bases, leaving 8 bases between them. This CDR3 is 12 amino acids long. Germline-derived CDR1 and CDR2 are MNHEY and SVGAGI. CDR3 region: CASSSRGTEAFF. The DNA for the CDR3 is TGTGCCAGCAGTTCCAGGGGAACTGAAGCTTTCTTT.

This clonotype has at least ten counts. CDR3 nucleotides: TGTGCCAGCAGCTTACGACAGGGGGCAAATGAGCAGTTCTTC. Amino acid sequence: CASSLRQGANEQFF. The chain uses TRBV7-3 and TRBJ2-1; TRBD1 matches at 10 bases. Germline V CDR1 and CDR2: SGHTA, FQGTGA. Losses at the gene ends were 2 bases for V and 7 bases for J; bases not matched to a gene: 2. The CDR3 extends over 14 amino acids. The variable domain in full, completed from reference TRBV7-3 and TRBJ2-1, reads GAGVSQTPSNKVTEKGKYVELRCDPISGHTALYWYRQSLGQGPEFLIYFQGTGAADDSGLPNDRFFAVRPEGSVSTLKIQRTERGDSAVYLCASSLRQGANEQFFGPGTRLTVL.

The rearrangement uses TRBV6-1 and TRBJ2-7; TRBD2 might be the D (6 bases). The CDR3 is made up of 14 amino acids. The ends were cut back, 0 bases at V and 3 bases at J, with 9 bases in the middle. The germline V gene has CDR1 MNHNS and CDR2 SASEGT. The CDR3 loop is CASSEAGRNYEQYF. The DNA of the CDR3 is TGTGCCAGCAGTGAAGCCGGGAGAAACTACGAGCAGTACTTC.

This clonotype occurred a few times. CDR3 nucleotide sequence: TGTGCCAGCAGCTTAGGAGCAACTAATGAAAAACTGTTTTTT. Amino acid sequence: CASSLGATNEKLFF. This chain connects TRBV7-9 to TRBJ1-4; D is unclear. CDR3 size: 14 residues. Trimming took off 1 base at V and 0 bases at J, with 3 bases between the two ends. Germline V gene data show CDR1 as SEHNR and CDR2 as FQNEAQ (reference sequence).

This clonotype was picked up many times. The rearrangement links TRBV25-1 to TRBJ2-2, with TRBD1 as a possible D gene (5 bases). This CDR3 is 15 amino acids long. V gave up 3 bases and J gave up 1 base, with 9 bases separating them. Germline V gene data show CDR1 as MGHDK and CDR2 as SYGVNS. The CDR3 region is CASSELGQNTGELFF. Here the CDR3 DNA reads TGTGCCAGCAGTGAGCTTGGACAGAACACCGGGGAGCTGTTTTTT.

This clonotype was detected only a few times. The CDR3 sequence: CSAGPLGEKLFF. As DNA, the CDR3 is TGCAGTGCTGGCCCCCTGGGGGAAAAACTGTTTTTT. V and J are TRBV20-1 and TRBJ1-4; no clear D gene. Trimming took 5 bases from V and 8 from J, leaving 12 bases between them. The CDR3 extends over 12 amino acids. Looked up from germline, CDR1 is DFQATT and CDR2 is SNEGSKA (reference sequence).